These 20 T cell receptor beta chains were all obtained from the same sample, sequenced in a study of T cell repertoires in cytomegalovirus infection. From the reads, TCRdb called clonotypes with MiXCR, one entry per CDR3 protein. In the table there are under 800,000 distinct CDR3 sequences, roughly a quarter of which are singletons. The sequencing sample was made of CD8+ T cells from PBMCs. All receptors derive from a human donor in good health (CMV status not recorded). Some clones in this sample may be carry-over from other donors' samples.

This clonotype was counted between two and nine times. The chain employs TRBV7-9 and TRBJ2-1; the match to TRBD2 covers 9 bases. The CDR3 contains 16 residues. V lost 5 bases, J lost 12 bases, and 17 bases stayed unmatched. CDR1 is SEHNR and CDR2 is FQNEAQ in the germline V gene (reference sequence). CDR3 sequence: CASSPRGSGSSQGQFF. CDR3 DNA sequence: TGTGCCAGCAGCCCCCGTGGTAGCGGGAGTTCCCAGGGGCAGTTCTTC.

J is TRBJ2-3 and V is TRBV6-5, with D perhaps TRBD1 or TRBD2 (5 bases each). The CDR3 is 15 amino acids. The germline CDR1 and CDR2 sequences are MNHEY and SVGAGI. Trimming pared 2 bases from V and 4 bases from J, leaving 13 bases between. The CDR3 sequence is CASSYRGRAADTQYF. CDR3 nucleotide sequence: TGTGCCAGCAGTTACCGGGGCCGGGCTGCAGATACGCAGTATTTT.

This clonotype occurred many times. This sequence joins TRBV29-1 and TRBJ2-2; D unclear. Germline V gene sequence: CDR1 SQVTM, CDR2 ANQGSEA. Trimming cost V 1 base and J 5 bases, with 11 bases left between them. This CDR3 comprises 14 residues. In DNA, the CDR3 is TGCAGCGTTGAAGCCCCCGTAGGGACCGGGGAGCTGTTTTTT. Its protein is CSVEAPVGTGELFF.

This clonotype was seen only a few times. This sequence joins TRBV20-1 and TRBJ2-3; 12 bases are shared with TRBD2. Germline assignment: CDR1 DFQATT and CDR2 SNEGSKA (reference sequence). With V trimmed by 5 bases and J by 0 bases, 6 bases remained unmatched. The CDR3 is 16 amino acids. The DNA for the CDR3 is TGCAGTGCTGGGACTAGCGGGTTCGTCAGCACAGATACGCAGTATTTT. Translated: CSAGTSGFVSTDTQYF.

The chain couples TRBV14 to TRBJ1-6; 7 nucleotides line up with TRBD1. Germline loops: CDR1 SGHDN, CDR2 FVKESK. V shed 1 base and J 8 bases; nucleotides not matched to a gene: 2. The length of the CDR3 is 14 residues. The CDR3 here is CASSQGTGHSPLHF. In DNA, the CDR3 is TGTGCCAGCAGCCAAGGGACAGGCCATTCACCCCTCCACTTT.

At least ten counts were recorded for this clonotype. The chain is built from TRBV6-5 and TRBJ2-1; perhaps TRBD1 as D (5 bases). Between the trimmed V and J ends, which lost 5 bases and 3 bases, there was a span of 8 bases. This CDR3 is built from 13 residues. The germline V gene encodes CDR1 MNHEY and CDR2 SVGAGI. The CDR3, as DNA: TGTGCCAGCAGTGACAGTAACTACAATGAGCAGTTCTTC. It encodes CASSDSNYNEQFF.

The CDR3, as DNA: TGTGCCAGCAGCTTGCCAGTGGATGAAGCTTTCTTT. Protein sequence: CASSLPVDEAFF. The chain carries TRBV7-9 and TRBJ1-1; unclear D gene. V was shortened by 3 bases and J by 7 bases, with 9 bases between the two germline ends. This CDR3 has 12 residues. Germline V gene data show CDR1 as SEHNR and CDR2 as FQNEAQ (reference sequence).

The chain links TRBV6-4 to TRBJ2-1; TRBD2 aligns across 13 bases. This CDR3 region has 17 residues. Trimming at V came to 0 bases and at J to 9 bases, leaving 8 bases not matched to a gene. Germline V gene data show CDR1 as MRHNA and CDR2 as SNTAGT. The CDR3 bases are TGTGCCAGCAGTGACTCGGGACTAGCGGGGCTTAGAGTTGAGCAGTTCTTC. This sequence encodes CASSDSGLAGLRVEQFF.

This clonotype was recorded many times. The rearrangement uses TRBV7-8 and TRBJ2-2; TRBD1 agrees at 9 bases. CDR3 length equals 17 residues. Germline values: CDR1 SGHVS, CDR2 FQNEAQ. Losses at the gene ends were 2 bases for V and 4 bases for J; bases not matched to a gene: 8. CDR3 residues: CASSLPGTGPVTGELFF. The CDR3 DNA sequence: TGTGCCAGCAGCTTACCCGGGACAGGGCCGGTCACCGGGGAGCTGTTTTTT.

In the case of this clonotype: A much larger clone differs by one base, so this may be a read error. This chain links TRBV7-9 with TRBJ2-5, with D perhaps assigned TRBD1 or TRBD2 (5 bases each). CDR1 is SEHNR and CDR2 is FQNEAQ in the germline V gene (reference sequence). The CDR3 sequence is 15 residues long. CDR3 in amino acids: CANSRTGTPGETQYF. The CDR3, as DNA: TGTGCCAACAGCCGTACCGGGACCCCGGGGGAGACCCAGTACTTC.

This clonotype was picked up a small number of times. The chain uses TRBV5-1 and TRBJ1-1; D not resolved. This CDR3 region has 14 residues. Germline V gives CDR1 SGHRS, CDR2 YFSETQ. Trimming pared 1 base from V and 5 bases from J, leaving 12 bases between. The CDR3 bases are TGCGCCAGCAGCTTGTCCGGGGAAGGGACTGAAGCTTTCTTT. Translated: CASSLSGEGTEAFF.

For this clonotype: A much bigger clone sits one base away, suggesting this may be a read error. The chain recombines TRBV7-2 with TRBJ1-5; no reliable D call. Germline V gene data show CDR1 as SGHTA and CDR2 as FQGNSA. V was trimmed by 1 base and J by 2 bases, leaving 9 bases between them. This CDR3 contains 15 residues. The CDR3 is CASSLEGFGNQPQHF. The CDR3 nucleotides are TGTGCCAGCAGCTTAGAAGGATTTGGCAATCAGCCCCAGCATTTT.

The CDR3 DNA reads TGTGCCAGTAGAGACGTGGCGAAGCTTAACTATGGCTACACCTTC. It translates to CASRDVAKLNYGYTF. V usage is TRBV19 and J usage is TRBJ1-2; D gene ambiguous. Deletions cut 6 bases from V and 1 base from J, with 15 bases between. The germline CDR1 and CDR2 sequences are LNHDA and SQIVND (reference sequence). This CDR3 is 15 amino acids long. Supplemented by reference TRBV19 and TRBJ1-2, the full variable domain reads DGGITQSPKYLFRKEGQNVTLSCEQNLNHDAMYWYRQDPGQGLRLIYYSQIVNDFQKGDIAEGYSVSREKKESFPLTVTSAQKNPTAFYLCASRDVAKLNYGYTFGSGTRLTVV.

This clonotype was observed many times. The chain links TRBV7-9 to TRBJ1-1; D is ambiguous. V was trimmed by 3 bases and J by 0 bases, leaving 17 bases between them. The CDR3 runs to 17 residues. From germline, CDR1 is SEHNR and CDR2 FQNEAQ (reference sequence). The CDR3 sequence: CASSFKDSFIMNTEAFF. For the CDR3, the DNA is TGTGCCAGCAGCTTCAAGGACTCCTTTATCATGAACACTGAAGCTTTCTTT.

CDR3 residues: CAPQRGAVYNEQFF. In nucleotides, the CDR3 is TGTGCCCCGCAACGAGGGGCGGTCTACAATGAGCAGTTCTTC. The V and J genes are TRBV10-3 and TRBJ2-1; tentatively, D is TRBD1 or TRBD2 (5 bases each). This CDR3 has 14 residues. The germline V gene encodes CDR1 ENHRY and CDR2 SYGVKD. Trimming shortened V by 11 bases and J by 3 bases, and 17 bases separated the two germline ends.

Remarks on this clonotype: A much more abundant neighbour one base away suggests this may be a read error. CDR3 sequence: CVTSRDSSYNEQFF. In DNA, the CDR3 is TGTGTCACCAGCAGGGATAGCTCCTACAATGAGCAGTTCTTC. The V and J genes are TRBV15 and TRBJ2-1, with D tentatively TRBD1 (5 bases). In germline, CDR1 is LNHNV, CDR2 YYDKDF (reference sequence). The CDR3 extends over 14 amino acids.

The rearrangement joins TRBV28 to TRBJ2-7; the D gene is possibly TRBD2 (5 bases). Germline lookup yields CDR1 MDHEN and CDR2 SYDVKM. This CDR3 region has 15 residues. V was clipped by 2 bases and J by 2 bases, with 13 bases between them. Here the CDR3 reads CASSLVGSPPYEQYF. Here the CDR3 DNA reads TGTGCCAGCAGTTTAGTGGGGAGCCCACCCTACGAGCAGTACTTC.

In its sample, this clonotype was seen many times. The chain links TRBV7-8 to TRBJ2-1; TRBD1 is a possible D gene (6 bases). The CDR3 sequence is 15 residues long. V lost 6 bases, J lost 6 bases, and 18 bases lay in between. Germline values: CDR1 SGHVS, CDR2 FQNEAQ. CDR3 DNA: TGTGCCAGCAGATCCCTCCCGGACAGCTTCAATGAGCAGTTCTTC. The encoded protein is CASRSLPDSFNEQFF.

There are many counts of this clonotype. This chain links TRBV10-3 with TRBJ2-6; 7 nucleotides align to TRBD1. CDR3 length: 17 amino acids. V gave up 4 bases and J gave up 1 base; unmatched junction bases: 7. The germline gives CDR1 ENHRY, CDR2 SYGVKD. CDR3 sequence reads: CAISVTGVGSGANVLTF. The CDR3 DNA sequence: TGTGCCATCAGTGTTACAGGGGTAGGGTCTGGGGCCAACGTCCTGACTTTC.

The gene calls are TRBV7-6 and TRBJ2-6, with TRBD1 matching 9 bases. The CDR3 runs to 20 residues. Per the germline V gene, CDR1 is SGHVS and CDR2 is FNYEAQ. Losses at the gene ends were 2 bases for V and 2 bases for J; bases not matched to a gene: 13. The CDR3 sequence is CASSLHGGGGQGPGANVLTF. For the CDR3, the DNA is TGTGCCAGCAGCTTACACGGGGGAGGCGGACAGGGGCCTGGGGCCAACGTCCTGACTTTC.